The 10 T cell receptor beta chains below all came from one sample that was sequenced in a study of T cell responses to AZD1222 COVID-19 vaccine. Repertoires were generated with immunoSEQ multiplex PCR, while TCRdb's copy carries only in-frame clones and drops some. Altogether about 150,000 clones are present, about nine tenths being singletons, with the ten largest covering 1% to 1.5%. Specimen: peripheral blood, collected 28 days after the second AZD1222 dose. These TCRs come from an adult who received the AZD1222 COVID-19 vaccine.

This clone occurred a few times. The genes are TRBV3-1 (or the pseudogene TRBV3-2) and TRBJ1-2, with 9 bases that match TRBD1. CDR3 length: 16 amino acids. The germline V gene has CDR1 LGHDT and CDR2 YNNKEL (reference sequence). Losses at the gene ends were 0 bases for V and 4 bases for J; bases not matched to a gene: 6. CDR3 coding DNA: TGTGCCAGCAGCCAAGATCAGGGACAGGGCACCTATGGCTACACCTTC. Protein product: CASSQDQGQGTYGYTF.

The rearrangement joins TRBV27 to TRBJ1-5, with D uncertain. V dropped 5 bases and J dropped 3 bases, with 11 bases sitting between them. The CDR3 loop spans 14 amino acids. Germline V lookup: CDR1 MNHEY, CDR2 SMNVEV (reference sequence). The CDR3 reads CASSAYGVNQPQHF. CDR3 nucleotides: TGTGCCAGCAGTGCCTACGGAGTCAATCAGCCCCAGCATTTT.

The chain couples TRBV27 to TRBJ2-2, with unresolved D. CDR1 MNHEY and CDR2 SMNVEV come from the germline V gene (reference sequence). V lost 3 bases, J lost 8 bases, and 10 bases lay in between. The CDR3 loop spans 13 amino acids. The CDR3 DNA reads TGTGCCAGCAGTTTCCCCAGACTGGGGGAGCTGTTTTTT. It yields the protein CASSFPRLGELFF.

This sequence joins TRBV10-2 and TRBJ1-2; D remains unclear. The V end was cut by 8 bases, the J end by 6 bases, with 13 bases between. This CDR3 contains 12 residues. CDR1 WSHSY and CDR2 SAAADI come from the germline V gene. The DNA for the CDR3 is TGCGCCAGCTCTCGGAACGTAGATGGCTACACCTTC. Its protein product is CASSRNVDGYTF.

V and J are TRBV30 and TRBJ1-5, with D maybe TRBD1 (6 bases). V gave up 0 bases and J gave up 0 bases, with 30 bases separating them. Germline CDR1 and CDR2: GTSNPN and SVGIG (reference sequence). This CDR3 has 22 amino acids. This CDR3 is CAWSVQGTTGPGGLYSNQPQHF. The CDR3, as DNA: TGTGCCTGGAGTGTACAGGGAACTACCGGACCCGGGGGGCTCTATAGCAATCAGCCCCAGCATTTT.

The chain joins TRBV7-2 to TRBJ2-7, with 7 bases identical to TRBD2. J gave up 3 bases and V 5 bases, and 16 bases lay outside the gene matches. Germline CDR1 is SGHTA and CDR2 is FQGNSA. The CDR3 consists of 17 residues. In DNA form, the CDR3 reads TGTGCCAGCAGCACCCGGGGAGGGATCCCCTCTGGCTACGAGCAGTACTTC. This translates into CASSTRGGIPSGYEQYF.

The chain recombines TRBV5-6 with TRBJ1-4, with D possibly matching TRBD1 (5 bases). This CDR3 contains 15 residues. Germline CDR1 SGHDT, CDR2 YYEEEE. Trimming pared 4 bases from V and 7 bases from J, leaving 17 bases between. The CDR3, as DNA: TGTGCCAGCAGCGAAACGGGACGCCCGCCTGAAAAACTGTTTTTT. Protein product: CASSETGRPPEKLFF.

The chain combines TRBV21-1 with TRBJ2-7. TRBV21-1 is recorded as a pseudogene. The CDR3 extends over 16 amino acids. CDR3 sequence: CASSAGMQGFSYEQYF. As DNA, the CDR3 is TGTGCCAGCAGCGCGGGCATGCAGGGATTCTCCTACGAGCAGTACTTC.

For the CDR3, the DNA is TGTGCCAGCAGCTTCCCTTTAGGCTTTGGCTACACCTTC. Protein sequence: CASSFPLGFGYTF. The rearrangement uses TRBV27 and TRBJ1-2; no firm D call. Germline V lookup: CDR1 MNHEY, CDR2 SMNVEV (reference sequence). CDR3 size: 13 residues. Between the trimmed V and J ends, which lost 6 bases and 7 bases, there was a span of 15 bases.

The chain couples TRBV19 to TRBJ1-1; possible D gene TRBD1, 6 bases. V gave up 0 bases and J gave up 7 bases, with 12 bases separating them. The germline gives CDR1 LNHDA, CDR2 SQIVND (reference sequence). This CDR3 region has 14 residues. This chain's CDR3 is CASSIEQGYNEAFF. The CDR3 bases are TGTGCCAGTAGTATAGAACAGGGATATAATGAAGCTTTCTTT.